The 3 T cell receptor beta chains reported below all come from one sample, sequenced in a study of T cell responses to AZD1222 COVID-19 vaccine. Assay: immunoSEQ multiplex PCR; the TCRdb copy retains only in-frame clones and omits some. The sample shows approximately 160,000 clones, 90% to 95% of them seen only once. This material consisted of peripheral blood, taken 28 days after the second AZD1222 dose. The receptor source for this set is an adult who received the AZD1222 COVID-19 vaccine.

The gene calls are TRBV9 and TRBJ2-1; unclear D gene. Germline V lookup: CDR1 SGDLS, CDR2 YYNGEE. Trimming left V 0 bases short and J 10 bases short, with 20 bases between. The CDR3 runs 16 residues. The CDR3 region has the DNA TGTGCCAGCAGCGTAGTAGGGCTAGTCCCTGACTCCGAGCAGTTCTTC. The encoded protein is CASSVVGLVPDSEQFF.

CDR3 amino acids: CASTKGTGDEKLFF. The CDR3, as DNA: TGTGCCAGCACCAAGGGGACAGGGGATGAAAAACTGTTTTTT. V gene TRBV28 combines with J gene TRBJ1-4; 10 bases agree with TRBD1. The CDR3 covers 14 residues. Germline CDR1 MDHEN, CDR2 SYDVKM. V lost 7 bases to trimming and J lost 6 bases; unmatched junction nucleotides: 5.

The chain couples TRBV11-2 to TRBJ2-2; tentatively, D is TRBD1 (5 bases). There are 17 residues in the CDR3. Trimming removed 1 base from V and 3 bases from J, with 15 bases in between. Per germline, CDR1 SGHAT and CDR2 FQNNGV. The CDR3 coding sequence is TGTGCCAGCAGCTTAGGCCGGACACCCGCCGACACCGGGGAGCTGTTTTTT. Translated, it gives CASSLGRTPADTGELFF.